The text below deals with one T cell receptor (beta chain). This CDR3 is built from 13 residues. CDR1 and CDR2 (germline): LNHDA, SQIVND (reference sequence). V lost 3 bases, J lost 2 bases, and 7 bases lay in between. These data come from a study of OX40 agonist ivuxolimab in advanced cancers. Measured with immunoSEQ multiplex PCR; TCRdb has only the in-frame clones, and not every one. In the table there are 40,000 to 45,000 clones, 65% to 90% of which are singletons. Blood sampling took place at baseline, cycle 4 day 1, and cycle 7 day 1. The J gene is TRBJ1-1, the V gene TRBV19, with D uncertain. The receptor was derived from an adult with an advanced solid tumor such as melanoma, head and neck, liver or kidney cancer. The input for sequencing was CD4+ or CD8+ T cells sorted from blood, taken in a trial of the OX40 agonist ivuxolimab. CDR3 DNA sequence: TGTGCCAGTAGTATCGGGGTTAACACTGAAGCTTTCTTT. It translates to CASSIGVNTEAFF.